This T cell receptor beta chain is drawn from a study of blood T cell repertoires in COVID-19 (dated by TCRdb to 2018 to 2021). With regard to the full study: Recovered participants in ImmuneRACE Cohort 3 were defined by two consecutive negative NP/OP PCR tests, clearance by a healthcare professional, or resolution of symptoms. The samples were drawn from two sources: the first 160 participants of the ongoing ImmuneRACE study, and 950 to 1,500 subjects contributed by 6 global collaborators. A freely available public database, intended as a resource for researchers studying the immune response to SARS-CoV-2, is where the repertoires were released. Sample metadata almost always included a de-identified subject ID, COVID-19 status, age in years and sex. Subjects who had been exposed to COVID-19, were actively infected with it, or had recovered from it provided the deeply sampled blood TCRbeta repertoires that made up the dataset. HLA class I and class II types, where available, came from metadata supplied by the sample provider rather than from assay-based typing. The material from the prospective study consisted of cDNA or gDNA derived from T cells, B-cell-depleted T cells, or PBMCs. Samples from collaborators originated in the United States, Italy and Spain and spanned both the acute and convalescent phases of COVID-19.

Participants in the prospective study were enrolled through a virtual design, were aged about 18 to 90 years, and lived in 24 United States geographic areas. In the prospective study, cohorts were assigned on the basis of participant-reported clinical history obtained from a screening survey and a study questionnaire. In the prospective study, mobile phlebotomists collected whole blood, serum and a nasopharyngeal or oropharyngeal swab from each participant. Additional blood draws and questionnaires over a 2-month period could optionally be provided by prospective study participants. Before DNA extraction, blood samples from the prospective study were shipped at room temperature or frozen. CDR1 is given as WNHNN and CDR2 as SYGVQD, both from the germline V gene (reference sequence). V ends up 3 bases short and J 4 bases short, with an unmatched junction base count of 6. There are 15 amino acids in the CDR3, from cysteine to phenylalanine inclusive. Only the CDR3 DNA is retained, 45 bases long and in frame from the first base.

As for this clone: Its binding antigen is unknown. The record has no base qualities; no much larger clone is one base away.

The immunoSEQ Assay, a bias-controlled multiplex PCR, was used to amplify TCRbeta CDR3 regions from genomic DNA. Per the source publication's procedure: The number of nucleated cells in each sample was estimated by amplification of reference gene primers within the assay. To quantify the absolute abundance of each unique TCRbeta CDR3 rearrangement, sequence reads were collapsed and filtered. For each sample, productive Simpson clonality was calculated as the square root of Simpson's diversity index across productive rearrangements. Drawn from immuneACCESS, this table holds only the in-frame rearrangements with V and J called that TCRdb kept. Clones are partly lost; checked studies trace under half to an unresolved V gene and leave the rest unexplained. For V, J and clone size, that table is used; D and trimming come from the DNA. This sample lists some 330,000 clones; more than 75% were detected once. About 1.9% of the sample lies in the top ten.

On the study overall, not on this receptor specifically: Clinical and demographic metadata were provided uncurated, with the amount varying by source and participant.

In this chain, TRBV10-1 is recombined with TRBJ2-3; 8 bases in the middle match TRBD1. Sequencing used PBMCs or T cells enriched from blood (not recorded which). The TCR originated in a man between 35 and 55 years old in a cohort exposed to, infected with or recovered from COVID-19 (not recorded which). Read as DNA, the sequence is TGCGCCAGCAGTGATCGACAGGGGATTTCAGATACGCAGTATTTT. Its protein is CASSDRQGISDTQYF.